This TCR beta chain derives from a study of metastatic and nonmetastatic thyroid tumors (TCRdb year 2020). With respect to the entire study: The researchers compared repertoires between peripheral blood samples and tumor or nodule tissue samples from patients with malignant or benign thyroid disease. Results the study describes overall, beyond this receptor: In both blood and tumor samples, TCR beta diversity was reported to be significantly higher in malignant tumors than in benign nodules.

The CDR3 starts with the cysteine, ends with the phenylalanine, and has 15 residues. Only the CDR3 DNA is retained, 45 bases long and in frame from the first base. None of the patients had been given any treatment before thyroid surgery. Using T-cell receptor beta sequencing, the researchers looked back retrospectively at clinical samples from patients, gathered between about 2011 and 2018. The library was obtained by PCR. This sample was sequenced with an Illumina HiSeq 4000. High-throughput sequencing was used to profile the TCR beta-chain CDR3 region of each patient. In the original analysis: The researchers built a classifier to tell apart papillary thyroid cancer patients with distant metastasis, based on CDR3 differences among clinicopathological groups. Repertoire diversity was assessed with the Shannon index, and tumor-blood repertoire similarity with the Morisita-Horn index. TCRdb passed the public sequencing reads through fastp at Q25 and MiXCR, retaining productive beta sequences. These V and J calls rely on TCRdb rather than the paper's analysis. The sample table shows fewer than 35,000 clones, and more than 25% are seen once. The ten largest account for 25% to 35% of the sample.

The table lists this clone with a few counts. Its binding antigen is unknown. At one end, the junction sequence differs from germline, possibly due to a read error. The sequence was obtained from a female donor with papillary thyroid cancer or a benign thyroid nodule (not recorded which). Some clones in this sample may be carry-over from other donors' samples. The chain links TRBV12-3 or TRBV12-4 with TRBJ1-5; TRBD1 is perhaps the D gene, given 5 matching bases. The sample consisted of blood. The nucleotide sequence is TGTGCCAGCTCCCTAGGGACGGGCGTCAATCAGCCCCAACATTTT. It translates as CASSLGTGVNQPQHF.